These T cell receptor beta chains were read from a single sample in a study of type 1 regulatory T cells. MiXCR, applied by TCRdb to the reads, yields one record per CDR3 protein. In the table there are approximately 100,000 distinct CDR3 sequences, about 28% of which are singletons. The specimen sequenced was CD4+ T cells, either the whole sample or a sorted fraction (not recorded which). These receptors were obtained from a human donor in good health. CDR3s include the opening cysteine and the closing phenylalanine or tryptophan. D genes are given only for firm matches. Only part of the rows carry a size: once, few, many, or a class if the clone is expanded.

D,J,V,size,DNA,CDR3
NA,TRBJ2-1,TRBV5-1,NA,TGCGCCAGCAGCCCCGACCCCCTCTCCTACAATGAGCAGTTCTTC,CASSPDPLSYNEQFF
NA,TRBJ2-5,TRBV7-2,NA,TGTGCCAGCAGGCTTAGCATCGGGGAAGAGACCCAGTACTTC,CASRLSIGEETQYF
TRBD2,TRBJ2-1,TRBV28,NA,TGTGCCAGCAGTTATCCGGGAGCGGGAGAGTCTTACAATGAGCAGTTCTTC,CASSYPGAGESYNEQFF
NA,TRBJ1-1,TRBV20-1,NA,TGCAGTGCTAAAGTTCAGGGAAAGATGAACACTGAAGCTTTCTTT,CSAKVQGKMNTEAFF
NA,TRBJ1-3,TRBV12-3/TRBV12-4,NA,TGTGCCAGCAGTTTTGGGCCGAAGGGAAACACCATATATTTT,CASSFGPKGNTIYF
TRBD2,TRBJ2-4,TRBV7-2,few,TGTGCCAGCAGCCCCCGACTAGCCGTGGGAGTCGACAAAAACATTCAGTACTTC,CASSPRLAVGVDKNIQYF
TRBD1,TRBJ2-7,TRBV10-3,NA,TGTGCCATCAGTCCGGGACAGGGGGTTAGCGAGCAGTACTTC,CAISPGQGVSEQYF
TRBD1,TRBJ2-1,TRBV5-1,once,TGCGCCAGCAGCGCCGGAGGGACAGGGGGAGTGGGGAATGAGCAGTTCTTC,CASSAGGTGGVGNEQFF
NA,TRBJ2-1,TRBV29-1,NA,TGCAGCGTTGAAGATCTTCAGGGTCACAGGTCCTACAATGAGCAGTTCTTC,CSVEDLQGHRSYNEQFF
NA,TRBJ2-3,TRBV5-1,few,TGCGCCAGCAGCTTGTCCCAGGGTGGGACGCAGTATTTT,CASSLSQGGTQYF
NA,TRBJ2-3,TRBV27,few,TGTGCCAGCATTGGGACAGCGGGACCTCGCCTGCCACGAGTTGAGCAGTATTTT,CASIGTAGPRLPRVEQYF
NA,TRBJ2-7,TRBV4-1,NA,TGCGCCAGCAGCCAAGATTGGGGCAGGGTGCTGGGCGAGCAGTACTTC,CASSQDWGRVLGEQYF
NA,TRBJ2-1,TRBV25-1,NA,TGTGCCAGCAGTGAGACGGCGTGGAATGAGCAGTTCTTC,CASSETAWNEQFF
NA,TRBJ1-4,TRBV20-1,NA,TGCAGTGCTTTCGAAGGGGGTCGATATGAAAAACTGTTTTTT,CSAFEGGRYEKLFF
TRBD1,TRBJ2-7,TRBV9,NA,TGTGCCAGCAGCGTAGAACAGGGGCCCTACGAGCAGTACTTC,CASSVEQGPYEQYF
NA,TRBJ2-7,TRBV7-6,NA,TGTGCCAGCAGCACACGGGACACCCCTATCGACGAGCAGTACTTC,CASSTRDTPIDEQYF
NA,TRBJ1-1,TRBV7-6,NA,TGTGCCAGCAGCTTAGAAAAGGGTTTCACTGAAGCTTTCTTT,CASSLEKGFTEAFF
NA,TRBJ1-3,TRBV4-1,NA,TGCGCCAGCAGCCACTTGTTGGGCTCTGGAAACACCATATATTTT,CASSHLLGSGNTIYF
NA,TRBJ2-3,TRBV4-1,few,TGCGCCAGCAGCCAAGAGGAGGGCGACAGTTACACAGATACGCAGTATTTT,CASSQEEGDSYTDTQYF